What follows describes a single TCR beta chain. This record comes from a study of control samples from healthy donors and cancer patients. Germline loops: CDR1 LGHNA, CDR2 YSLEER. CDR3 length: 18 amino acids. Trimming took 4 bases from V and 0 from J; bases not matched to a gene: 11. Measured with immunoSEQ multiplex PCR; TCRdb has only the in-frame clones, and not every one. Among some 87,000 clones listed, 91% were seen once. Sequenced sample: blood. The source is a man aged 25 to 40 in good health. The V call is TRBV4-3, the J call TRBJ1-4, with TRBD1 matching over 7 bases. The CDR3 region has the DNA TGCGCCAGCAGCCGTGAAAAGGGGGCAGGGGCAACTAATGAAAAACTGTTTTTT. This gives the protein CASSREKGAGATNEKLFF.